The present T cell receptor (beta chain) was sequenced within a study of blood T cell repertoires in COVID-19 (dated by TCRdb to about 2020). At the level of the whole study: Samples from collaborators originated in the United States, Italy and Spain and spanned both the acute and convalescent phases of COVID-19. The material from the prospective study consisted of cDNA or gDNA derived from T cells, B-cell-depleted T cells, or PBMCs. Subjects who had been exposed to COVID-19, were actively infected with it, or had recovered from it provided the deeply sampled blood TCRbeta repertoires that made up the dataset. The repertoires were released in a freely available public database intended as a resource for research on the immune response to SARS-CoV-2. Samples came from the ongoing ImmuneRACE study (first 160 participants) plus 1,254 subjects from 6 global collaborators. A de-identified subject ID, COVID-19 status, age in years and sex were almost always included in the sample metadata. Where available, HLA class I and class II types were obtained from metadata supplied by the sample provider rather than from assay-based typing.

Turning to this clone: Its antigen is unknown. Nothing much larger sits one base from this clone, and base qualities are not available.

Ends trimmed: V by 5 bases, J by 1 base; bases unmatched to a gene: 2. The CDR3 sequence holds 14 residues, the cysteine and phenylalanine included. Only the CDR3 region is kept as DNA, spanning 42 bases read in frame from base 1. CDR1 and CDR2 are read off the germline V gene as SGHTA and FQGTGA. TCRbeta CDR3 regions were amplified from genomic DNA by means of the immunoSEQ Assay, a bias-controlled multiplex PCR. As for the original processing: The number of nucleated cells in each sample was estimated from the amplification of reference gene primers within the assay. Sequence reads were collapsed and filtered to measure the absolute abundance of every unique TCRbeta CDR3 rearrangement. For each sample, productive Simpson clonality was calculated by taking the square root of Simpson's diversity index across productive rearrangements. TCRdb mirrors the immuneACCESS table, restricted to in-frame sequences. Some clones are absent from its copies; in checked studies, under half trace to an unresolved V gene, and the reason for the others is unknown. The V and J calls and clone size were taken over from that table, and D and trimming were inferred from the DNA. The sample data list about 29,000 clones, and 80% to 90% of these were observed just once. The biggest ten clones account for about a quarter of the sample.

Whole blood was collected in K2EDTA tubes by collaborating institutions according to the institutions' own protocols. For TCRbeta analysis, collaborators shipped samples as frozen whole blood, isolated PBMCs, or DNA extracted from either of those sample types. Results the study describes overall, beyond this receptor: How much clinical and demographic metadata was included differed by source and by participant, and the metadata was provided uncurated.

The origin of this receptor is a human donor with active COVID-19. The donor label of this sample is uncertain. The sequenced material came from peripheral blood. This receptor chain uses TRBV7-3 and TRBJ1-1, with 9 junctional bases fitting TRBD1. The CDR3 reads as follows: CASSQGQGNTEAFF. The DNA is TGTGCCAGCAGCCAGGGACAGGGGAACACTGAAGCTTTCTTT.